In its sample, the clone carrying this T cell receptor beta chain was seen once. This sample stems from a study of shared clonotypes between healthy human individuals. The CDR3 contains 15 residues. Germline-derived CDR1 and CDR2 are MDHEN and SYDVKM. V lost 1 base and J lost 7; bases outside the gene matches: 5. Using immunoSEQ multiplex PCR, the repertoire was profiled, and TCRdb retains in-frame clones only, with some absent. Among 2 million to 2.5 million clones listed, approximately 95% were seen once. This clonotype was obtained from a young man in good health. Some clones in this sample may be carry-over from other donors' samples. The sequencing input was naive CD4+ T cells from PBMCs. The sample's subset: CD45RA+ positively selected. The chain uses TRBV28 and TRBJ2-2; the match to TRBD2 covers 8 bases. CDR3 nucleotides: TGTGCCAGCAGTTTATCCGGGACTAGGGGCGGGGAGCTGTTTTTT. Its translation is CASSLSGTRGGELFF.